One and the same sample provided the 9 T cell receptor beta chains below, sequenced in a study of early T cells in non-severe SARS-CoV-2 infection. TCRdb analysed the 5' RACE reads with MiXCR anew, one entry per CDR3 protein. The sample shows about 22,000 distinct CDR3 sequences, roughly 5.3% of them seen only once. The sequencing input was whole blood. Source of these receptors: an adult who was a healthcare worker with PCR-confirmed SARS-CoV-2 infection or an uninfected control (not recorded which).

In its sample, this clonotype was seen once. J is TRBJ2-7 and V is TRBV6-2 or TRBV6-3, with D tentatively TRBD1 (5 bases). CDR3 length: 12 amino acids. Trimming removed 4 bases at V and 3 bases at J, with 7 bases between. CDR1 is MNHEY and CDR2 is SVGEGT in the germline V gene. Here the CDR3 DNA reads TGTGCCAGCAGTTCTGACAGCTACGAGCAGTACTTC. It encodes CASSSDSYEQYF.

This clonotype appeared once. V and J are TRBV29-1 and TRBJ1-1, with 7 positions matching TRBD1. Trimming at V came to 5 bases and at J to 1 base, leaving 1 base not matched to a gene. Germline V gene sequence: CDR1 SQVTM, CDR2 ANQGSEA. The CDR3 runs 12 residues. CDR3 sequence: CSVRTGNTEAFF. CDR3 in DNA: TGCAGCGTTCGGACAGGGAACACTGAAGCTTTCTTT.

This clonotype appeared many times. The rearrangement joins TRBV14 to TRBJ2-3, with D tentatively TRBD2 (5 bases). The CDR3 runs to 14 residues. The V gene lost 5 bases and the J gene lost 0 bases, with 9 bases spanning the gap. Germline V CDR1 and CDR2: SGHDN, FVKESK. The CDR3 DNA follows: TGTGCCAGCAGCTCGGGATTTAGCACAGATACGCAGTATTTT. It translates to CASSSGFSTDTQYF.

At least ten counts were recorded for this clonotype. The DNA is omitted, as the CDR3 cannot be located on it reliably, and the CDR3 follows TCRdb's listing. The CDR3 loop is CASRDSPDRDYGYTFGSKPF. The chain joins TRBV10-2 to TRBJ1-2; the table's TRBD1 call for D was not verified on the DNA. Germline CDR1 reads WSHSY; CDR2 reads SAAADI. The CDR3 has 20 residues if both end residues are counted.

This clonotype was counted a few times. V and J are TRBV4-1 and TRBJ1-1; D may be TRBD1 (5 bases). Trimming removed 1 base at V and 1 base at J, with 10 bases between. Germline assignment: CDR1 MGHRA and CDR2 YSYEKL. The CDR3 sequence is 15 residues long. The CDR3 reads CASSQGGGRNTEAFF. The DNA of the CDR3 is TGCGCCAGCAGCCAAGGTGGGGGTCGGAACACTGAAGCTTTCTTT.

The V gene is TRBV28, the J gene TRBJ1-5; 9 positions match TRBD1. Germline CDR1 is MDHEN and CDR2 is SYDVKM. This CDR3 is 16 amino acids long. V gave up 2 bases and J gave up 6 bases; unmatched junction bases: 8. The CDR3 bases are TGTGCCAGCAGTTTACTGGGACAGGGAGAGGCTCAGCCCCAGCATTTT. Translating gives CASSLLGQGEAQPQHF.

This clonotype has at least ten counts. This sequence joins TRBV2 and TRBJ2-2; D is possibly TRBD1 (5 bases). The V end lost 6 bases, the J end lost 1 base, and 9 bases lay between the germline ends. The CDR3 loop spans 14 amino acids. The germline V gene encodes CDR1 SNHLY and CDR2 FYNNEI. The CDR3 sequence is CASSGHVNTGELFF. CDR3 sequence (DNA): TGTGCCAGCAGCGGACACGTGAACACCGGGGAGCTGTTTTTT.

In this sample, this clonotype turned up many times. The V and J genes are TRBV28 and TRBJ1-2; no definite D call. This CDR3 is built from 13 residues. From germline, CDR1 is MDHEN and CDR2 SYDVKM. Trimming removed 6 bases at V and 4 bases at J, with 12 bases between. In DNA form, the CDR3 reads TGTGCCAGCAGGCCCACAGAGTCCTATGGCTACACCTTC. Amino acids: CASRPTESYGYTF.

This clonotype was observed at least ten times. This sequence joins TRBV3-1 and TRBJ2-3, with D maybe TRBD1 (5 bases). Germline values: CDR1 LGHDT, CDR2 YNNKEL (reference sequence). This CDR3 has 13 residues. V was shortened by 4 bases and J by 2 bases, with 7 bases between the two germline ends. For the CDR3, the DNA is TGTGCCAGCAGCCGCAGGGACACAGATACGCAGTATTTT. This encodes CASSRRDTDTQYF.